Sequencing of this T cell receptor beta chain was carried out in a study of T cell repertoires in cytomegalovirus infection. Background on the study: HLA-B-restricted CMV epitopes that are well studied, plus recently identified HLA-C-restricted ones, were used by the study. Public TCR beta signatures marked donors with CMV infection and the matching HLA.

Study outcomes and limitations: Ex vivo, HLA-C-restricted CMV-specific TCR beta clonotypes prevailed over the rest of the response. Accumulated public TCR beta family frequency recognized individuals carrying CMV together with the relevant HLA.

Using its own MiXCR run on the reads, TCRdb lists one record per CDR3 protein. The sample records roughly 500,000 distinct CDR3 sequences, 33% being singletons. This clonotype came up a few times. Antigen: not known. The CDR3 spans 18 residues. Per the germline V gene, CDR1 is MNHNS and CDR2 is SASEGT. V lost 5 bases to trimming and J lost 3 bases; unmatched junction nucleotides: 14. The gene calls are TRBV6-1 and TRBJ2-2, with 8 bases that match TRBD1. The sequences come from cultured PBMCs, collected from culture after CMV antigen stimulation. This clonotype was obtained from a human donor in good health (CMV status not recorded). Some clones in this sample may be carry-over from other donors' samples. Here the CDR3 reads CASSPRDLTGAYTGELFF. In DNA, the CDR3 is TGTGCCAGCAGTCCCCGAGATTTGACAGGGGCCTACACCGGGGAGCTGTTTTTT.